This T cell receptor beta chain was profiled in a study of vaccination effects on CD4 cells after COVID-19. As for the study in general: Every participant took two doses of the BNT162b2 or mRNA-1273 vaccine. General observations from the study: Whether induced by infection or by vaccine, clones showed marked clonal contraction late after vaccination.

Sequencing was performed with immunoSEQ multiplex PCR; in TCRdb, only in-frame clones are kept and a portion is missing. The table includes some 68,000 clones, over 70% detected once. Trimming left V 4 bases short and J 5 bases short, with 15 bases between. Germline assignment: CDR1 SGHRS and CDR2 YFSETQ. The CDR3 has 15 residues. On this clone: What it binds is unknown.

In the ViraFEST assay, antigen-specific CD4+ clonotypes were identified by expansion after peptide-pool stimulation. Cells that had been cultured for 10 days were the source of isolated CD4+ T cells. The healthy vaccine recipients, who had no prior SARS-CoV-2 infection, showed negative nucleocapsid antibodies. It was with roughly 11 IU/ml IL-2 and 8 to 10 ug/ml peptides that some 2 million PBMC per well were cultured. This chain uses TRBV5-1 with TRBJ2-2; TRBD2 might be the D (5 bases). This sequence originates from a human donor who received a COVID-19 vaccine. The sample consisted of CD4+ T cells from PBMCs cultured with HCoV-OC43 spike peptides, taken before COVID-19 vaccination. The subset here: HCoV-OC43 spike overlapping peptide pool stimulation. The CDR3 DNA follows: TGCGCCAGCAGCCTGGACTTCGCCTCAACCGGGGAGCTGTTTTTT. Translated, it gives CASSLDFASTGELFF. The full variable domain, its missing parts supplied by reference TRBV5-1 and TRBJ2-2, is KAGVTQTPRYLIKTRGQQVTLSCSPISGHRSVSWYQQTPGQGLQFLFEYFSETQRNKGNFPGRFSGRQFSNSRSEMNVSTLELGDSALYLCASSLDFASTGELFFGEGSRLTVL.